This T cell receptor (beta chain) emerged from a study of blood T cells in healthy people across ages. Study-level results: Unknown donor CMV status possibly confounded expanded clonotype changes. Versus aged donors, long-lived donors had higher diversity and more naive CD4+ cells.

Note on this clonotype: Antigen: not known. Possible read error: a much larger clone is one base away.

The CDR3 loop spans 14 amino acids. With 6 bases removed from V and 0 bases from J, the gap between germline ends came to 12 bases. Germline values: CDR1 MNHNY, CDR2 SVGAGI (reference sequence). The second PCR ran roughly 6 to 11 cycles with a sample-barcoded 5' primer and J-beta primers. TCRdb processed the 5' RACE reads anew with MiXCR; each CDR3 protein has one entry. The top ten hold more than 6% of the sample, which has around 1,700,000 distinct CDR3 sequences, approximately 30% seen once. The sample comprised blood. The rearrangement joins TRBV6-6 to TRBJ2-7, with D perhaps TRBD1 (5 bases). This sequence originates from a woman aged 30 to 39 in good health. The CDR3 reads CASSWGRASYEQYF. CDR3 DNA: TGTGCCAGCAGCTGGGGCAGGGCCTCCTACGAGCAGTACTTC.